This paragraph reports one T cell receptor beta chain. This clonotype appeared a few times. Its cognate antigen has yet to be identified. Base qualities are missing; no much larger clone stands one base away. Library prep was done by 5' RACE. The sequencer was an Illumina HiSeq 2500. A second PCR of about 6 to 11 cycles was performed with a sample-barcoded 5' primer and a J-beta primer mix. A unique molecular identifier was introduced onto each TCR beta cDNA molecule by a template-switch 5' adaptor carrying 12 random nucleotides. Each sample yielded at least 2.5 million CDR3-containing paired-end reads. All of the RNA was converted into first-strand cDNA using the Mint cDNA synthesis kit, with a TRBC-specific oligonucleotide serving as the primer. All cDNA was treated with uracil-DNA glycosylase and then went through a first 18-cycle PCR with the universal primers M1SS and BC2_uni_R. In the paper's pipeline: Each sample was normalized by randomly selecting 1 million high-quality reads, each carrying a distinct molecular identifier. Instead of being binned into consensus sequences, reads with shared molecular identifiers were discarded. CDR3 identification, clonotype clustering and error correction used MiTCR with a Q25 quality threshold and the strictest error-elimination algorithm. Lower-bound total TCR beta diversity was estimated with a nonparametric unseen species model using Euler transformation. The public reads were reprocessed in TCRdb via fastp at Q25 and MiXCR, keeping in-frame beta chains. Identical CDR3 proteins give one entry, which carries the most common genes and DNA. The V and J calls come from TCRdb's annotation, not from the publication. A total of around 1.7 million distinct CDR3 sequences appear in this sample, roughly 28% of them only once. The ten largest clones add up to less than 9.5% of the sample.

The data derive from a study of blood T cells in healthy people across ages (dated by TCRdb to 2015 to 2017). About the investigation overall: In model experiments, template switching captured about one uniquely barcoded TCR beta cDNA molecule for every two T cells. The study measured age-related changes in TCR beta repertoire diversity using deep sequencing normalized with unique cDNA molecular identifiers. The donors were divided into four age groups: young (average 16 years), middle-aged (about 40), aged (approximately 62) and long-lived (nearly 85). Donors of different ages were randomly distributed across sequencing lanes to avoid experimental bias. Two additional independent replicas of 1 million unique cDNA reads from the same blood draw were analyzed for two donors (one aged 18 to 30 and one aged 80 or older). The full study reports these points: The long-lived group showed more naive CD4+ T cells, fewer expanded clones and increased TCR diversity than the aged group, suggesting age selection. A strong correlation was found between observed TCR beta diversity and the percentage of naive T cells measured by flow cytometry. Because the CMV infection status of the donors was unknown, age-related changes in expanded clonotypes may potentially have been confounded. As age increased, observed TCR beta diversity per million T cells dropped in a roughly linear way, and a significant reduction was already evident by age about 40. Bulk unsorted PBMC profiling prevented conclusive comparison of naive and antigen-experienced compartments. Estimates of total diversity from one million sequenced T cells were regarded as lower bounds and underestimates.

V was cut back by 0 bases and J by 2 bases, leaving a gap of 12 bases between them. From the cysteine up to the phenylalanine, the CDR3 has a length of 15 residues. The entry retains the CDR3 DNA only, 45 bases that are in frame from base 1. CDR1 and CDR2 are drawn from the germline V gene: SGDLS, YYNGEE. The donors were a few dozen Caucasian individuals from Russia, aged roughly 6 to 100 years, who were systemically healthy. About 10 milliliters of peripheral blood were collected from each donor into EDTA-treated Vacutainer tubes. Ficoll-Paque density-gradient centrifugation was used to isolate PBMCs, with at least 6 million per sample. Trizol reagent was used to extract total RNA from PBMCs, with at least 6 micrograms per sample. Naive CD45RAhigh/CD27high T cell percentages were measured by flow cytometry on a PBMC aliquot from every donor.

The sequence links TRBV9 to TRBJ2-7, and TRBD2 may be the D gene, going by 6 matching bases. The sequencing sample was made of blood. The sequence was obtained from a woman aged 25 to 39 in good health. The nucleotide sequence reads TGTGCCAGCAGCGTAGGGGCTAGCGCGACCTACGAGCAGTACTTC. Translated, it gives CASSVGASATYEQYF.